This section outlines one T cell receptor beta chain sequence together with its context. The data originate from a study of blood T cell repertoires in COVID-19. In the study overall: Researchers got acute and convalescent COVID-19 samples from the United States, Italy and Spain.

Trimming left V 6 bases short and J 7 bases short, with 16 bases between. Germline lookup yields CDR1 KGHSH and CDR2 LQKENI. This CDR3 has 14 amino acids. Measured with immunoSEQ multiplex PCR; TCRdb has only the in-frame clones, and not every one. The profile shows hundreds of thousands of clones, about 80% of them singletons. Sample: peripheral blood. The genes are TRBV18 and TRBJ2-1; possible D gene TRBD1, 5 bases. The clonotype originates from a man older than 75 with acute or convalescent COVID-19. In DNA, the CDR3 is TGTGCCAGCTCGCAGTCGCAGGGATTGAATGAGCAGTTCTTC. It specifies CASSQSQGLNEQFF.